A few counts support the clone carrying this T cell receptor (beta chain). Its antigen is not known. The data derive from a study of CD8+CD57+ T cells in acquired aplastic anemia. General study findings and limits: Some 30 was the count of CD8+ CDR3 sequences that patients shared with controls.

Genomic DNA constituted the template upon which TCR beta VDJ and CDR3 profiling was performed. TCRdb analysed the reads with MiXCR anew, one entry per CDR3 protein. In the table there are approximately 380,000 distinct CDR3 sequences, about two thirds of which are singletons. Germline CDR1 is SGHTA and CDR2 is FQGNSA. Between the trimmed V and J ends, which lost 3 bases and 9 bases, there was a span of 11 bases. CDR3 length: 12 residues. The chain uses TRBV7-2 and TRBJ2-5; no reliable D call. The clonotype originates from a human donor in good health, serving as a control. The source material was sorted CD4+, CD8+, or CD8+CD57+ T cells (not recorded which) from PBMCs. The CDR3: CASSLARAPQYF. CDR3 DNA: TGTGCCAGCAGCTTGGCTAGGGCGCCCCAGTACTTC.